This T cell receptor beta chain was recovered during a study of PD-L1 blockade in urothelial cancer. Overall study context: Patients previously received 0 to 3 chemotherapy regimens. Blood was evaluated 3 weeks (second dose) and 6 weeks after therapy began. A median of roughly 150,000 T cells was found in the blood samples.

The CDR3 has 14 residues. Looked up from germline, CDR1 is MNHEY and CDR2 is SVGAGI. The ends lost 2 bases at V and 4 bases at J; junction bases unmatched: 4. The time point was: pretreatment peripheral blood. Profiling relied on immunoSEQ multiplex PCR, and the TCRdb table lists in-frame clones only, not all of them. Among 55,000 to 80,000 clones listed, approximately 86% were seen once. The J gene is TRBJ2-5, the V gene TRBV6-5, with 7 bases identical to TRBD1. The clonotype originates from a man in his sixties with urothelial cancer. The sequencing here drew on PBMCs, taken around atezolizumab (anti-PD-L1) treatment. The CDR3 DNA reads TGTGCCAGCAGTTACCGGGACAGAGTAGAGACCCAGTACTTC. It codes for CASSYRDRVETQYF.